The 8 T cell receptor beta chains below all came from one sample that was sequenced in a study of identical twins. One entry per CDR3 protein results from TCRdb running MiXCR on the 5' RACE reads. Here the sample spans hundreds of thousands of distinct CDR3 sequences, roughly 12% being singletons. These data also featured in a second study, about yellow fever vaccine responses in identical twins.

Sequencing input: PBMCs. The receptors come from a woman younger than 35 in good health.

Written as DNA, the CDR3 is TGTGCCAGCAGCTCCCCCGGGACTAGCGGCAGCAGCACAGATACGCAGTATTTT. Its translation: CASSSPGTSGSSTDTQYF. The rearrangement links TRBV7-9 to TRBJ2-3, with 11 positions matching TRBD2. The CDR3 length is 18 residues. Germline lookup yields CDR1 SEHNR and CDR2 FQNEAQ (reference sequence). The V gene end was trimmed by 4 bases and the J gene end by 0 bases; junction bases not matched to a gene: 9.

The CDR3 DNA sequence: TGCAGTGCCGCGATACGAACCACAGGGGCGCGGGGTCAGCCCCAGCATTTT. Amino acids: CSAAIRTTGARGQPQHF. This chain joins TRBV20-1 and TRBJ1-5; TRBD1 aligns across 7 bases. CDR3 size: 17 residues. Trimming took 6 bases from V and 6 from J; bases not matched to a gene: 20. Germline V gene lookup returns CDR1 DFQATT and CDR2 SNEGSKA (reference sequence).

This rearrangement joins TRBV7-3 to TRBJ2-3; possibly TRBD2 for D (6 bases). Trimming removed 5 bases from V and 1 base from J, with 19 bases in between. CDR3 length: 17 residues. Germline V gene data show CDR1 as SGHTA and CDR2 as FQGTGA. This CDR3 reads CASSHVGEPGGTDTQYF. CDR3 sequence (DNA): TGTGCCAGCAGCCACGTAGGAGAGCCGGGGGGCACAGATACGCAGTATTTT.

V usage is TRBV29-1 and J usage is TRBJ2-3; D remains ambiguous. The V gene lost 3 bases and the J gene lost 5 bases, with 9 bases spanning the gap. The length of the CDR3 is 12 residues. Germline-derived CDR1 and CDR2 are SQVTM and ANQGSEA. CDR3 bases: TGCAGCGTTGAGGACCAAGTAGATACGCAGTATTTT. This encodes CSVEDQVDTQYF.

This clonotype was detected only a few times. V gene TRBV11-1 combines with J gene TRBJ2-1, with D tentatively TRBD2 (5 bases). CDR3 length equals 18 residues. Germline CDR1 reads SGHAT; CDR2 reads FQDESV (reference sequence). The V end was cut by 5 bases, the J end by 0 bases, with 20 bases between. The CDR3 spells CASSPLFFGEFSYNEQFF. In DNA form, the CDR3 reads TGTGCCAGCAGCCCCCTTTTTTTCGGGGAGTTCTCCTACAATGAGCAGTTCTTC.

J is TRBJ2-5 and V is TRBV18; perhaps TRBD2 as D (5 bases). CDR1 is KGHSH and CDR2 is LQKENI in the germline V gene. The CDR3 covers 13 residues. Trimming cost V 5 bases and J 2 bases, with 9 bases left between them. The CDR3 sequence: CASSTGEQETQYF. The CDR3 DNA reads as TGTGCCAGCTCAACCGGGGAACAAGAGACCCAGTACTTC.

As regards this clonotype: With a much larger clone just one base away, this may be a read error. The chain couples TRBV29-1 to TRBJ1-2; D not resolved. The CDR3 sequence is 11 residues long. Trimming removed 4 bases from V and 0 bases from J, with 3 bases in between. CDR1 and CDR2 from the germline V gene are SQVTM and ANQGSEA. This chain's CDR3 is CSVVTNYGYTF. CDR3 in DNA: TGCAGCGTTGTGACTAACTATGGCTACACCTTC. The full variable domain, completed using reference TRBV29-1 and TRBJ1-2, is SAVISQKPSRDICQRGTSLTIQCQVDSQVTMMFWYRQQPGQSLTLIATANQGSEATYESGFVIDKFPISRPNLTFSTLTVSNMSPEDSSIYLCSVVTNYGYTFGSGTRLTVV.

J is TRBJ1-1 and V is TRBV7-2; 9 bases fit TRBD1. The CDR3 extends over 14 amino acids. J gave up 6 bases and V 5 bases, and 7 bases lay outside the gene matches. Germline values: CDR1 SGHTA, CDR2 FQGNSA. For the CDR3, the DNA is TGTGCCAGCAGCATTGGACAGGGGAGGTCTGAAGCTTTCTTT. This sequence encodes CASSIGQGRSEAFF.